The 28 T cell receptor beta chains below come from one sample, sequenced in a study of blood T cell repertoires in COVID-19. The method was immunoSEQ multiplex PCR; TCRdb's version includes in-frame clones alone and lacks a portion of them. The repertoire consists of about 130,000 clones, with around 88% occurring once and the leading ten covering roughly 18%. The sequencing input was peripheral blood. All receptors come from a woman between 50 and 59 years old who had recovered from COVID-19.

The V gene is TRBV6-5, the J gene TRBJ1-2; 11 bases align to TRBD1. The germline V gene has CDR1 MNHEY and CDR2 SVGAGI. V dropped 5 bases and J dropped 7; count of bases not matched to a gene: 6. The CDR3 contains 14 residues. The CDR3: CASSTTGTGGGYTF. The CDR3, as DNA: TGTGCCAGCAGTACCACCGGGACAGGGGGTGGCTACACCTTC.

This chain joins TRBV29-1 and TRBJ1-3; D might be TRBD1 (5 bases). This CDR3 comprises 15 residues. The germline gives CDR1 SQVTM, CDR2 ANQGSEA. V gave up 4 bases and J gave up 0 bases, with 13 bases separating them. The CDR3 sequence: CSVAGDVRSGNTIYF. In nucleotides, the CDR3 is TGCAGCGTTGCGGGGGACGTTCGCTCTGGAAACACCATATATTTT.

This CDR3 is CASSPWGRDSSYEQYF. CDR3 bases: TGTGCCAGCAGCCCATGGGGACGGGACAGCTCCTACGAGCAGTACTTC. This chain connects TRBV7-2 to TRBJ2-7; TRBD1 aligns across 7 bases. Germline loops: CDR1 SGHTA, CDR2 FQGNSA. V lost 5 bases and J lost 0; bases outside the gene matches: 10. This CDR3 region has 16 residues.

The chain uses TRBV7-9 and TRBJ1-3, with unresolved D. This CDR3 is 13 amino acids long. Per the germline V gene, CDR1 is SEHNR and CDR2 is FQNEAQ (reference sequence). Trimming removed 0 bases from V and 3 bases from J, with 3 bases in between. The CDR3 DNA reads TGTGCCAGCAGCTTAGCCGGTGGAAACACCATATATTTT. This codes for CASSLAGGNTIYF.

The chain uses TRBV5-6 and TRBJ1-1; D perhaps matches TRBD1 (5 bases). V was pared by 4 bases and J by 4 bases, with 14 bases between. Germline V lookup: CDR1 SGHDT, CDR2 YYEEEE. This CDR3 is 14 amino acids long. For the CDR3, the DNA is TGTGCCAGCAGCCTGCACGGGGGTAGCACTGAAGCTTTCTTT. Residues: CASSLHGGSTEAFF. The variable domain in full, completed from reference TRBV5-6 and TRBJ1-1, reads DAGVTQSPTHLIKTRGQQVTLRCSPKSGHDTVSWYQQALGQGPQFIFQYYEEEERQRGNFPDRFSGHQFPNYSSELNVNALLLGDSALYLCASSLHGGSTEAFFGQGTRLTVV.

This clone was seen repeatedly, ten times or more. The chain is built from TRBV5-1 and TRBJ2-7; D could derive from TRBD1 or TRBD2 (5 bases each). The germline CDR1 and CDR2 sequences are SGHRS and YFSETQ. Trimming took off 4 bases at V and 2 bases at J, with 13 bases between the two ends. The length of the CDR3 is 14 residues. CDR3 nucleotide sequence: TGCGCCAGCAGCCTGGGGAGACAGACCTACGAGCAGTACTTC. This codes for CASSLGRQTYEQYF.

The chain uses TRBV11-2 and TRBJ2-1, with TRBD1 identical over 8 bases. The CDR3 runs to 15 residues. V shed 0 bases and J 7 bases; nucleotides not matched to a gene: 5. Looked up from germline, CDR1 is SGHAT and CDR2 is FQNNGV. CDR3 residues: CASSLEAGGTNEQFF. CDR3 nucleotides: TGTGCCAGCAGCTTAGAGGCAGGGGGCACGAATGAGCAGTTCTTC.

The chain recombines TRBV7-6 with TRBJ1-2; D might be TRBD1 (5 bases). CDR3 length equals 18 residues. The ends were cut back, 2 bases at V and 5 bases at J, with 24 bases in the middle. CDR1 and CDR2 (germline): SGHVS, FNYEAQ. In DNA form, the CDR3 reads TGTGCCAGCAGCTTACTCCTAAGACAGCGGGGGTCGGGATATGGCTACACCTTC. Translated: CASSLLLRQRGSGYGYTF.

This clone was observed a single time. The chain links TRBV18 to TRBJ1-1; a possible D gene is TRBD1 (6 bases). The germline V and J ends were trimmed by 3 bases and 0 bases, with 8 bases remaining between them. In germline, CDR1 is KGHSH, CDR2 LQKENI. The CDR3 is made up of 14 amino acids. This chain's CDR3 is CASSPDRLNTEAFF. The CDR3 region has the DNA TGTGCCAGCTCACCCGACAGGTTGAACACTGAAGCTTTCTTT.

This chain connects TRBV7-7 to TRBJ2-5; 15 nucleotides align to TRBD2. The CDR3 is made up of 16 amino acids. J gave up 4 bases and V 5 bases, and 5 bases lay outside the gene matches. CDR1 and CDR2 from the germline V gene are SSHAT and FNYEAQ (reference sequence). CDR3: CASSRTSGGALETQYF. In DNA form, the CDR3 reads TGTGCCAGCAGCCGGACTAGCGGGGGGGCATTAGAGACCCAGTACTTC.

The rearrangement links TRBV15 to TRBJ1-4; D might be TRBD1 (5 bases). This CDR3 spans 13 amino acids. From germline, CDR1 is LNHNV and CDR2 YYDKDF (reference sequence). Trimming took off 3 bases at V and 8 bases at J, with 10 bases between the two ends. CDR3 in amino acids: CATSRGGGEKLFF. The DNA of the CDR3 is TGTGCCACCAGCAGGGGGGGTGGCGAAAAACTGTTTTTT.

This sequence joins TRBV4-1 and TRBJ2-1; D call uncertain. Between the trimmed V and J ends, which lost 1 base and 6 bases, there was a span of 22 bases. CDR3 length equals 18 residues. Germline values: CDR1 MGHRA, CDR2 YSYEKL. CDR3 in DNA: TGCGCCAGCAGCCAAGTCTCGTGGCGGTCTTCACACGTCAATGAGCAGTTCTTC. This encodes CASSQVSWRSSHVNEQFF.

In DNA form, the CDR3 reads TGTGCCAGCAGCCGACAGGGAGGACAAGAGACCCAGTACTTC. Translating it yields CASSRQGGQETQYF. J is TRBJ2-5 and V is TRBV11-3, with a weak D call TRBD1 (7 bases). Germline V gives CDR1 SGHNT, CDR2 YENEEA. The CDR3 has 14 residues. V dropped 5 bases and J dropped 2 bases, with 12 bases sitting between them.

The chain combines TRBV18 with TRBJ1-1; 12 nucleotides agree with TRBD1. The CDR3 is made up of 14 amino acids. Germline values: CDR1 KGHSH, CDR2 LQKENI. With V trimmed by 3 bases and J by 5 bases, 1 base remained unmatched. Here the CDR3 reads CASSPGQGATEAFF. DNA for the CDR3: TGTGCCAGCTCACCGGGACAGGGGGCAACTGAAGCTTTCTTT.

V is TRBV5-1 and J is TRBJ2-7; D might be TRBD2 (6 bases). Germline CDR1 is SGHRS and CDR2 is YFSETQ. The CDR3 totals 14 residues. With 6 bases removed from V and 0 bases from J, the gap between germline ends came to 13 bases. The CDR3 loop reads CASMGGLTSYEQYF. The CDR3 DNA follows: TGCGCCAGCATGGGGGGATTAACCTCCTACGAGCAGTACTTC.

This clone came up once. The J gene is TRBJ2-7, the V gene TRBV15, with 10 bases aligning to TRBD1. There are 15 residues in the CDR3. J was trimmed by 5 bases and V by 0 bases; bases with no gene match: 4. Germline CDR1 and CDR2: LNHNV and YYDKDF (reference sequence). The CDR3 DNA follows: TGTGCCACCAGCAGAGATCTGGGACAGGGGAACGAGCAGTACTTC. Protein product: CATSRDLGQGNEQYF.

This rearrangement joins TRBV28 to TRBJ2-3, with D perhaps TRBD2 (6 bases). Germline CDR1 reads MDHEN; CDR2 reads SYDVKM. V was shortened by 6 bases and J by 3 bases, with 19 bases between the two germline ends. This CDR3 spans 16 amino acids. In DNA, the CDR3 is TGTGCCAGCAGCCCCTTGGGGGGTAGTGGGACAGATACGCAGTATTTT. It yields the protein CASSPLGGSGTDTQYF.

As concerns this clone: The junction does not match germline at one end; this may be a read error. The V gene is TRBV30, the J gene TRBJ2-3; tentative D call: TRBD1 (6 bases). CDR1 is GTSNPN, CDR2 SVGIG, per germline (reference sequence). The CDR3 length is 13 residues. CDR3 loop: CAWAGVSKDTQYF. The CDR3 DNA reads as TGTGCCTGGGCAGGGGTAAGCAAAGATACGCAGTATTTT.

Here the CDR3 reads CASSIQGSSYNEQFF. For the CDR3, the DNA is TGTGCCAGTAGTATACAGGGCAGCTCCTACAATGAGCAGTTCTTC. The gene calls are TRBV19 and TRBJ2-1; D might be TRBD1 (5 bases). CDR1 and CDR2 (germline): LNHDA, SQIVND (reference sequence). V lost 2 bases, J lost 0 bases, and 8 bases lay in between. This CDR3 is built from 15 residues.

The gene calls are TRBV5-5 and TRBJ2-5, with D maybe TRBD2 (7 bases). V lost 0 bases and J lost 1, with 19 bases in between. The CDR3 totals 18 residues. The germline V gene has CDR1 SGHKS and CDR2 YYEKEE (reference sequence). CDR3 sequence reads: CASSLVPSGGGAQETQYF. The CDR3 bases are TGTGCCAGCAGCTTGGTGCCCAGCGGAGGGGGGGCCCAAGAGACCCAGTACTTC.

The chain couples TRBV7-2 to TRBJ2-7; a weak D match, TRBD2 (6 bases). The CDR3 totals 16 residues. V dropped 5 bases and J dropped 4 bases, with 21 bases sitting between them. Germline V gives CDR1 SGHTA, CDR2 FQGNSA. CDR3 sequence reads: CASSHYLRGAGYEQYF. The CDR3 nucleotides read TGTGCCAGCAGCCATTACCTCAGAGGAGCGGGTTACGAGCAGTACTTC.

The V and J genes are TRBV12-3 or TRBV12-4 and TRBJ2-7; D unclear. The CDR3 loop spans 12 amino acids. Trimming removed 3 bases at V and 6 bases at J, with 9 bases between. The CDR3 nucleotides read TGTGCCAGCAGTTTCCCAGGTACCGAGCAGTACTTC. The encoded protein is CASSFPGTEQYF.

The chain links TRBV3-1 (or the pseudogene TRBV3-2) to TRBJ2-6; D not resolved. Germline CDR1 is LGHDT and CDR2 is YNNKEL (reference sequence). There are 13 residues in the CDR3. Trimming removed 7 bases from V and 0 bases from J, with 4 bases in between. CDR3 sequence (DNA): TGTGCCAGCACCTCCTCTGGGGCCAACGTCCTGACTTTC. Translating gives CASTSSGANVLTF.

The rearrangement uses TRBV5-1 and TRBJ1-1; D call uncertain. Trimming took 4 bases from V and 10 from J, leaving 17 bases between them. The CDR3 length is 13 residues. Germline V gene data show CDR1 as SGHRS and CDR2 as YFSETQ. The CDR3 nucleotides are TGCGCCAGCAGCCCCCTTGAGGGATTTGGAGCTTTCTTT. It encodes CASSPLEGFGAFF.

This chain connects TRBV10-3 to TRBJ1-5, with 8 nucleotides matching TRBD1. In germline, CDR1 is ENHRY, CDR2 SYGVKD. With 6 bases clipped from V and 1 base from J, the junction kept 8 bases outside the gene matches. The CDR3 length is 16 residues. This CDR3 is CAIRDPGGASNQPQHF. CDR3 nucleotides: TGTGCCATCAGAGACCCAGGGGGCGCGAGCAATCAGCCCCAGCATTTT.

V usage is TRBV19 and J usage is TRBJ2-1; 9 bases line up with TRBD1. Germline CDR1 and CDR2: LNHDA and SQIVND (reference sequence). The CDR3 length is 15 residues. V dropped 5 bases and J dropped 1; count of bases not matched to a gene: 3. Here the CDR3 DNA reads TGTGCCAGTAGTGTGACAGGGGGATCCTACAATGAGCAGTTCTTC. As protein: CASSVTGGSYNEQFF.

The CDR3 bases are TGCGCCAGCAGCCAGAGAGGGCGGGAGACCCAGTACTTC. This encodes CASSQRGRETQYF. The chain employs TRBV5-1 and TRBJ2-5; D is possibly TRBD2 (5 bases). The CDR3 consists of 13 residues. Trimming left V 4 bases short and J 5 bases short, with 12 bases between. Per the germline V gene, CDR1 is SGHRS and CDR2 is YFSETQ.

In this sample, this clone turned up a few times. The chain is built from TRBV7-6 and TRBJ2-5; 7 nucleotides match TRBD2. From germline, CDR1 is SGHVS and CDR2 FNYEAQ. V trimming: 1 base; J trimming: 1 base; junction bases outside the gene matches: 6. This CDR3 region has 16 residues. The CDR3 loop is CASSLEGGGTQETQYF. The CDR3 DNA reads as TGTGCCAGCAGCTTAGAGGGCGGGGGAACCCAAGAGACCCAGTACTTC.